This T cell receptor beta chain was found in a study of CD8 T cells in ankylosing spondylitis. Scientists made TCR beta libraries using quantitative 5'-RACE with molecular barcodes. One entry per CDR3 protein, called by TCRdb with MiXCR from the 5' RACE reads. The top ten clones hold 2.5% to 4% of a sample with about 130,000 distinct CDR3 sequences, roughly 8.8% of them seen once. The study, taken as a whole, reports: Clones linked to the disease showed a CD8+ phenotype. They occurred at relatively low frequencies in peripheral blood. In synovial fluid and blood from reactive arthritis, some motif variants were previously reported.

V lost 1 base and J lost 6; bases outside the gene matches: 4. There are 16 residues in the CDR3. Germline V gives CDR1 SGHTA, CDR2 FQGNSA. In the case of this clonotype: As yet, its antigen is unknown.

This sequence was found in a male donor with ankylosing spondylitis or in good health (not recorded which). The rearrangement uses TRBV7-2 and TRBJ2-3; TRBD2 agrees at 13 bases. Sequencing was performed on blood, either unsorted or a sorted T cell fraction (not recorded which). The CDR3 DNA sequence: TGTGCCAGCAGCTTAGAGACTAGCGGGGGGCGGGATACGCAGTATTTT. Residues: CASSLETSGGRDTQYF.